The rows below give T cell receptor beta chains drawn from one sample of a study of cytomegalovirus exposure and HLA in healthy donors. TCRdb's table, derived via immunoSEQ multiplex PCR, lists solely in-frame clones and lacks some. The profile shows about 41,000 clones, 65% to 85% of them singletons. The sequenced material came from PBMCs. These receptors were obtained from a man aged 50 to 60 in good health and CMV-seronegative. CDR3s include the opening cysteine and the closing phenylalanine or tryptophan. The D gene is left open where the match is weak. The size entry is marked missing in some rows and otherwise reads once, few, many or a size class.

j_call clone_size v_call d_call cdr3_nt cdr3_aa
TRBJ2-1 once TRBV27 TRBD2 TGTGCCAGCAGCAGGACTAGCATGAGCTCCTACAATGAGCAGTTCTTC CASSRTSMSSYNEQFF
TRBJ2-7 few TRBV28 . TGTGCCAGTTTTACTACAGGGACCTACGAGCAGTACTTC CASFTTGTYEQYF
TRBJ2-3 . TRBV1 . TGCACCAGCAGCCCGACTAGCGGTTACACAGATACGCAGTATTTT CTSSPTSGYTDTQYF
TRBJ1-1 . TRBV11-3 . TGTGCCAGCAGCTTATTGATTCAGGGCACTGAAGCTTTCTTT CASSLLIQGTEAFF
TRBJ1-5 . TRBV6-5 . TGTGCCAGCAGTGCCGGAGGATCGGGCAATCAGCCCCAGCATTTT CASSAGGSGNQPQHF
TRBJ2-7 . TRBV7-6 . TGTGCCAGCAGCTTAGCGGAGGACGGAGCCTACGAGCAGTACTTC CASSLAEDGAYEQYF
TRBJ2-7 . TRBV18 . TGTGCCAGCTCACCTTTTTCAGCCCAGGGCACCTACGAGCAGTACTTC CASSPFSAQGTYEQYF
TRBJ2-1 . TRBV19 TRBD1 TGTGCCAGTAGTGCCCCGGGACAGGGGATTTACAATGAGCAGTTCTTC CASSAPGQGIYNEQFF
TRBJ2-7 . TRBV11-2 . TGTGCCAGCAGCTTAGCTGCCGAGTACGAGCAGTACTTC CASSLAAEYEQYF
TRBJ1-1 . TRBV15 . TGTGCCACCAGCAGAGCGGGCGGGGCGGCTTTCTTT CATSRAGGAAFF
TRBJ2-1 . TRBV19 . TGTGCCAGTAGTATAGATCCAAGCTTTCGGGGTGAGCAGTTCTTC CASSIDPSFRGEQFF
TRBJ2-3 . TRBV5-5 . TGTGCCAGCAGCCACAGGGGCACAGATACGCAGTATTTT CASSHRGTDTQYF
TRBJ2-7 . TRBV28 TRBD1 TGTGCCAGCAGTTTAGAGGTCGGGACAGGGGTTCGATACGAGCAGTACTTC CASSLEVGTGVRYEQYF
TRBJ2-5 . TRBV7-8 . TGTGCCAGCAGCCCCGGGTCGGAGACCCAGTACTTC CASSPGSETQYF
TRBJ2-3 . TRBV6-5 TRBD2 TGTGCCAGCAGTCGACTAGCGGGGAGCGCAGATACGCAGTATTTT CASSRLAGSADTQYF
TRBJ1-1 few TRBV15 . TGTGCCACCAGCAGAATCGGGGAGGAAGCTTTCTTT CATSRIGEEAFF
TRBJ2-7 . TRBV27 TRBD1 TGTGCCAGCAGAGTCCCCGGGACAGGGCGGTACGAGCAGTACTTC CASRVPGTGRYEQYF
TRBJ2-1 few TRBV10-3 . TGTGCCATCAGTGGAGTCAGGGGGGTCACCTACAATGAGCAGTTCTTC CAISGVRGVTYNEQFF
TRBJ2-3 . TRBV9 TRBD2 TGTGCCAGCAGCCCGGGACTAGCAACAGATACGCAGTATTTT CASSPGLATDTQYF
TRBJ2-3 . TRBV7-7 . TGTGCTAGCAGCTTAGCTGGAGCAACAGATACGCAGTATTTT CASSLAGATDTQYF
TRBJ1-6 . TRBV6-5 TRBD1 TGTGCCAGCAACAGGGGGCATAATAATTCACCCCTCCACTTT CASNRGHNNSPLHF
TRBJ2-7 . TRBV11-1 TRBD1 TGTGCCAGCAGCCGGGACAGGGGCCAAACCTACGAGCAGTACTTC CASSRDRGQTYEQYF
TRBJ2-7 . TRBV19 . TGTGCCAGTAGTACAACGGCGACAGGTTCCCACGAGCAGTACTTC CASSTTATGSHEQYF
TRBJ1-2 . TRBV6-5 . TGTGCCAGCAACGGTAACTATGGCTACACCTTC CASNGNYGYTF
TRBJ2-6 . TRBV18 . TGTGCCAGCTCCCCAATAGAGTACTCTGGGGCCAACGTCCTGACTTTC CASSPIEYSGANVLTF
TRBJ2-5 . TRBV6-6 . TGTGCCAGCAGTTCGTCGGAGACCCAGTACTTC CASSSSETQYF
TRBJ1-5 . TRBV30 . TGTGCCTGGAGTTTTCCTCAGGGGATTGGGCAGCCCCAGCATTTT CAWSFPQGIGQPQHF
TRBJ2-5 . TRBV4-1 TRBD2 TGCGCCAGCAGCCACTGGACTAGCGAAAAGACCCAGTACTTC CASSHWTSEKTQYF
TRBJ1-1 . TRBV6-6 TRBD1 TGTGCCAGCAGTTACGGACAGGTGGAGGCTTTCTTT CASSYGQVEAFF
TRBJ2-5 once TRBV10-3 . TGTGCCATCAGTGAGTCCAGGGCAGAGACCCAGTACTTC CAISESRAETQYF
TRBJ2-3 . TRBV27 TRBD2 TGTGCCAGCAAACCGGGACTAGCGGGAGATACGCAGTATTTT CASKPGLAGDTQYF
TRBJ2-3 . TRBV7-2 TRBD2 TGTGCCAGCAGCTTATTGGCAGCGGGAGGGCCGGATACGCAGTATTTT CASSLLAAGGPDTQYF
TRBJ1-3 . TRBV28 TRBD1 TGTGCCAGCAGCTTTCCGGGACAGGCTATACCCTCTGGAAACACCATATATTTT CASSFPGQAIPSGNTIYF
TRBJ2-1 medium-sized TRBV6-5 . TGTGCCAGCAGCGACAGAAATGAGCAGTTCTTC CASSDRNEQFF
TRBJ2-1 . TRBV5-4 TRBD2 TGTGCCAGCAGCCCGGGAGGGTTTTCTATGGATGAGCAGTTCTTC CASSPGGFSMDEQFF
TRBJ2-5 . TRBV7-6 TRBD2 TGTGCCAGCAGCGATACTAGCGGGAGGGCAGGAGAGACCCAGTACTTC CASSDTSGRAGETQYF
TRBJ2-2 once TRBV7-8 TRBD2 TGTGCCAGCAGCTTAGTAGCGGGAGGGCATGACGGGGAGCTGTTTTTT CASSLVAGGHDGELFF
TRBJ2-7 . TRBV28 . TGTGCCAGCAACCGGATACTCTTGGGCGAGCAGTACTTC CASNRILLGEQYF
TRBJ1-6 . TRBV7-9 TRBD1 TGTGCCAGCAGCTTAGAGACAGGGGGGAATTCACCCCTCCACTTT CASSLETGGNSPLHF
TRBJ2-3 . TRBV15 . TGTGCCACCAGCAGAGAGGGACTGACGCAGTATTTT CATSREGLTQYF
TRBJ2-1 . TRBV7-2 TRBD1 TGTGCCAGCAGCTGGGACAGGGTTCGGAATGAGCAGTTCTTC CASSWDRVRNEQFF
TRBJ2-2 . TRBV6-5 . TGTGCCAGCAGTTATGGCACGCCGAACACCGGGGAGCTGTTTTTT CASSYGTPNTGELFF